One sample yielded the 13 T cell receptor beta chains listed below, sequenced in a study of OX40 agonist ivuxolimab in advanced cancers. Here immunoSEQ multiplex PCR was the method, and the copy in TCRdb shows in-frame clones only, minus some. Of around 70,000 clones listed, approximately 80% are singletons. The source material was CD4+ or CD8+ T cells sorted from blood, sampled in a trial of the OX40 agonist ivuxolimab. Source of these receptors: an adult with an advanced solid tumor such as melanoma, head and neck, liver or kidney cancer.

The rearrangement links TRBV6-6 to TRBJ1-6, with D possibly matching TRBD1 (6 bases). CDR3 length equals 15 residues. Germline CDR1 reads MNHNY; CDR2 reads SVGAGI (reference sequence). The V end was cut by 2 bases, the J end by 4 bases, with 9 bases between. The CDR3 here is CASSYGQPYNSPLHF. For the CDR3, the DNA is TGTGCCAGCAGTTACGGACAGCCATATAATTCACCCCTCCACTTT.

The chain uses TRBV29-1 and TRBJ2-2; 8 nucleotides agree with TRBD2. V was pared by 6 bases and J by 7 bases, with 10 bases of the junction left unmatched. Germline lookup yields CDR1 SQVTM and CDR2 ANQGSEA. This CDR3 is built from 14 residues. CDR3 in DNA: TGCAGCGTGGGCCTGGCGGGGGGCGGCGGGGAGCTGTTTTTT. Translated: CSVGLAGGGGELFF.

The sample holds a few counts of this clone. The chain is built from TRBV7-8 and TRBJ2-1, with TRBD2 identical over 11 bases. Germline CDR1 SGHVS, CDR2 FQNEAQ. Trimming took 4 bases from V and 3 from J; bases not matched to a gene: 2. The CDR3 contains 15 residues. CDR3 nucleotide sequence: TGTGCCAGCAGCTCGGGACTAGCGGTCTACAATGAGCAGTTCTTC. It is translated as CASSSGLAVYNEQFF.

The chain recombines TRBV7-9 with TRBJ1-3; TRBD1 matches 9 bases. This CDR3 region has 15 residues. Germline CDR1 SEHNR, CDR2 FQNEAQ (reference sequence). V lost 5 bases and J lost 0; bases outside the gene matches: 2. The CDR3, as DNA: TGTGCCAGCAGCACGGACAGGGGCTCTGGAAACACCATATATTTT. Its translation: CASSTDRGSGNTIYF. Full variable domain (remainder filled in from reference TRBV7-9 and TRBJ1-3): DTGVSQNPRHKITKRGQNVTFRCDPISEHNRLYWYRQTLGQGPEFLTYFQNEAQLEKSRLLSDRFSAERPKGSFSTLEIQRTEQGDSAMYLCASSTDRGSGNTIYFGEGSWLTVV.

The CDR3 is CASSPATGGAYEQYF. DNA for the CDR3: TGTGCCAGCTCACCGGCGACAGGGGGCGCCTACGAGCAGTACTTC. The chain combines TRBV18 with TRBJ2-7; 10 positions agree with TRBD1. The CDR3 is 15 residues long. CDR1 KGHSH and CDR2 LQKENI come from the germline V gene. After removal of 3 bases from V and 2 bases from J, the junction contained 4 bases not matched to a gene.

J is TRBJ1-5 and V is TRBV4-1; TRBD1 aligns across 8 bases. Germline V lookup: CDR1 MGHRA, CDR2 YSYEKL. Trimming removed 1 base from V and 5 bases from J; junction bases left unmatched: 7. This CDR3 has 16 amino acids. The CDR3 DNA follows: TGCGCCAGCAGCCAAGGTGCACGGACAGGGTATCAGCCCCAGCATTTT. Translated, it gives CASSQGARTGYQPQHF.

The V call is TRBV25-1, the J call TRBJ1-1; 7 bases agree with TRBD1. J gave up 2 bases and V 7 bases, and 10 bases lay outside the gene matches. The CDR3 covers 15 residues. Germline CDR1 is MGHDK and CDR2 is SYGVNS. The CDR3 loop is CASTLGQMRNTEAFF. CDR3 nucleotides: TGTGCCAGCACCCTGGGACAGATGAGAAACACTGAAGCTTTCTTT.

The chain recombines TRBV2 with TRBJ1-1; 8 bases agree with TRBD1. V shed 4 bases and J 1 base; nucleotides not matched to a gene: 2. CDR3 length equals 14 residues. The germline V gene has CDR1 SNHLY and CDR2 FYNNEI. CDR3 sequence reads: CASSVDRGNTEAFF. Written as DNA, the CDR3 is TGTGCCAGCAGTGTAGACAGGGGGAACACTGAAGCTTTCTTT.

The chain carries TRBV18 and TRBJ2-3; 8 bases map to TRBD1. J was trimmed by 5 bases and V by 8 bases; bases with no gene match: 9. This CDR3 spans 14 amino acids. Germline lookup yields CDR1 KGHSH and CDR2 LQKENI. The CDR3 spells CASLRTGSGDTQYF. The CDR3, as DNA: TGTGCCAGCCTTCGGACAGGGTCCGGAGATACGCAGTATTTT.

About this clone itself: Other DNA variants within this sample encode the same CDR3. The V call is TRBV18, the J call TRBJ2-2, with D unclear. CDR1 and CDR2 from the germline V gene are KGHSH and LQKENI. V lost 1 base to trimming and J lost 0 bases, with 6 bases between them. This CDR3 contains 15 residues. The DNA for the CDR3 is TGTGCCAGCTCACCACGGCAGGCGAACACCGGGGAGCTGTTTTTT. The encoded protein is CASSPRQANTGELFF.

The chain links TRBV5-4 to TRBJ1-2, with D unclear. V gave up 0 bases and J gave up 4 bases, with 16 bases separating them. Germline lookup yields CDR1 SGHNT and CDR2 YYREEE (reference sequence). The CDR3 loop spans 16 amino acids. The CDR3 here is CASSLGSQQETYGYTF. As DNA, the CDR3 is TGTGCCAGCAGCTTGGGTTCACAGCAAGAAACCTATGGCTACACCTTC.

This chain uses TRBV4-1 with TRBJ2-1; D unresolved. Germline V lookup: CDR1 MGHRA, CDR2 YSYEKL. The length of the CDR3 is 13 residues. V was shortened by 1 base and J by 8 bases, with 9 bases between the two germline ends. The chain's CDR3 is CASSQAGGDEQFF. In DNA, the CDR3 is TGCGCCAGCAGCCAAGCAGGCGGCGATGAGCAGTTCTTC.

The chain joins TRBV5-1 to TRBJ1-2; D may be TRBD1 (6 bases). CDR1 and CDR2 (germline): SGHRS, YFSETQ. This CDR3 has 16 residues. Trimming cost V 4 bases and J 2 bases, with 18 bases left between them. As DNA, the CDR3 is TGCGCCAGCAGCCGAGTCGGGGGGGCTCTAAACTATGGCTACACCTTC. It codes for CASSRVGGALNYGYTF.